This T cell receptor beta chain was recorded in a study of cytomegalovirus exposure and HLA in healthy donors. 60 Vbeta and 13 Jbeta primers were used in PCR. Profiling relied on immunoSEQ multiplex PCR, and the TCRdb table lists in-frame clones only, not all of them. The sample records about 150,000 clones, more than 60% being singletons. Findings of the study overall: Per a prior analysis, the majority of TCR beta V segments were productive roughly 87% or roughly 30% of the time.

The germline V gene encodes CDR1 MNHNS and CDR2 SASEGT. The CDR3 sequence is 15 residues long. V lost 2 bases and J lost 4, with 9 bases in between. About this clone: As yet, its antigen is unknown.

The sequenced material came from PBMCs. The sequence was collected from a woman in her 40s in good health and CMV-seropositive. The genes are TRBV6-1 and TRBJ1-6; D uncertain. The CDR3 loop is CASSEISNYNSPLHF. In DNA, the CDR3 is TGTGCCAGCAGTGAAATCTCTAATTATAATTCACCCCTCCACTTT.